This TCR beta chain was documented in a study of hypomethylating agent response in myelodysplastic syndrome. Findings and limits, study-wide: Responders gained more novel clonotypes; non-responders had more contracted clonotypes after treatment.

This clone appeared once. Its target is unknown. Study processing details: Previously reported viral-epitope specificity per VDJdb covered 1.5% to 2% of 150,000 to 200,000 unique clonotypes. Libraries were prepared by immunoSEQ multiplex PCR; TCRdb keeps only in-frame clonotypes and omits some of them. V and J calls plus clone size are reproduced from that table; the DNA served to infer D and trimming. Of some 1,800 clones listed, about 86% are singletons. V gave up 6 bases and J gave up 2 bases, with 14 bases separating them. Germline CDR1 and CDR2: KGHSH and LQKENI. CDR3 length: 15 amino acids. This receptor was identified in a human donor with myelodysplastic syndrome. The sample consisted of bone marrow, taken before or after starting hypomethylating agent treatment for myelodysplastic syndrome (not recorded which). This chain connects TRBV18 to TRBJ1-3, with D perhaps matching TRBD1 (5 bases). In DNA, the CDR3 is TGTGCCAGCTCTTCCAGTCAGGGTACTGGAAACACCATATATTTT. Its translation: CASSSSQGTGNTIYF.